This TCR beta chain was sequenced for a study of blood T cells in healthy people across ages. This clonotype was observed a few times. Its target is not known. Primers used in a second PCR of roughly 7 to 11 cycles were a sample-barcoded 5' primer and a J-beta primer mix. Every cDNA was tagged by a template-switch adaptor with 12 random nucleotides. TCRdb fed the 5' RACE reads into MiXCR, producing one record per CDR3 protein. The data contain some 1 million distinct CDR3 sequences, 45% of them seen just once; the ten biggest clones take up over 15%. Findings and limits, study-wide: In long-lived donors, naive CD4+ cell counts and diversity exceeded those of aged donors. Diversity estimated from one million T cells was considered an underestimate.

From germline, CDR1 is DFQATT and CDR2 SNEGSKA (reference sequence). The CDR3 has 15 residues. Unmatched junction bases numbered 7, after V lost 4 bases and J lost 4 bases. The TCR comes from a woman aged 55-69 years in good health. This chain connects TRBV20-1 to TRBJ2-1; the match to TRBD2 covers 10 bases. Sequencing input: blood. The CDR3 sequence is CSATPAGGPYNEQFF. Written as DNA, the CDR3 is TGCAGTGCTACCCCAGCGGGAGGGCCATACAATGAGCAGTTCTTC.